This T cell receptor beta chain was captured in a study of PD-1 blockade in mismatch repair-deficient tumors. Study-level findings and limits: Rapid post-treatment expansion, then contraction, generally preceding radiologic response, marked tumor-resident clones.

Only in-frame clones appear in the TCRdb table, and some are missing; sequencing was by immunoSEQ multiplex PCR. The data show 85,000 to 130,000 clones, with over 65% seen just once and around 6.9% held by the top ten. The CDR3 runs 15 residues. Trimming stripped 1 base from V and 3 bases from J, with 13 bases between. Germline loops: CDR1 SGHTA, CDR2 FQGTGA. Regarding this clone: The antigen remains undetermined.

The TCR originated in an adult with mismatch repair-deficient cancer. The sequences come from peripheral blood, collected roughly eight months after starting pembrolizumab. This chain links TRBV7-3 with TRBJ2-7; D is ambiguous. The chain's CDR3 is CASSLSNGQHYEQYF. The CDR3 region has the DNA TGTGCCAGCAGCTTAAGTAACGGTCAACACTACGAGCAGTACTTC. Based on the CDR3 plus reference TRBV7-3 and TRBJ2-7, the full variable domain is GAGVSQTPSNKVTEKGKYVELRCDPISGHTALYWYRQSLGQGPEFLIYFQGTGAADDSGLPNDRFFAVRPEGSVSTLKIQRTERGDSAVYLCASSLSNGQHYEQYFGPGTRLTVT.